The sequence of this TCR beta chain was determined in a study of cytomegalovirus exposure and HLA in healthy donors. PCR amplification relied on 60 Vbeta primers (plus 13 Jbeta primers). TCRdb's table, derived via immunoSEQ multiplex PCR, lists solely in-frame clones and lacks some. Of 150,000 to 200,000 clones listed, about 80% were seen once; the top ten hold about 1.4%. Germline V lookup: CDR1 SQVTM, CDR2 ANQGSEA. This CDR3 has 12 amino acids. V shed 6 bases and J 7 bases; nucleotides not matched to a gene: 6. The gene calls are TRBV29-1 and TRBJ2-7, with 10 bases identical to TRBD1. The receptor comes from a woman younger than 45 in good health and CMV-seropositive. Sequenced sample: PBMCs. The CDR3 DNA reads as TGCAGCGTGGGGACAGGGGCGAGGGAGCAGTACTTC. Its protein product is CSVGTGAREQYF.